A single sample is the source of the 3 T cell receptor beta chains below, sequenced in a study of Graves' ophthalmopathy and Graves' hyperthyroidism. TCR beta CDR3 regions were amplified from RNA transcripts. The authors performed first-round RT-PCR with HTBI primers and then a second-round multiplex PCR. TCRdb processed the multiplex PCR reads anew with MiXCR; each CDR3 protein has one entry. The data contain a few hundred thousand distinct CDR3 sequences, about 17% of them singletons. Sequenced sample: peripheral blood. These receptors were obtained from an adult man with Graves' ophthalmopathy.

This clonotype was recorded many times. V is TRBV12-3 or TRBV12-4 and J is TRBJ1-1; D call uncertain. Between the trimmed V and J ends, which lost 1 base and 11 bases, there was a span of 14 bases. The CDR3 totals 13 residues. This CDR3 is CASSLGSLIGAFF. The CDR3 coding sequence is TGTGCCAGCAGTTTAGGGTCCCTAATTGGGGCTTTCTTT.

This clonotype was picked up many times. The rearrangement joins TRBV11-2 to TRBJ1-2; maybe TRBD1 (5 bases). Looked up from germline, CDR1 is SGHAT and CDR2 is FQNNGV. This CDR3 region has 16 residues. V was clipped by 5 bases and J by 5 bases, with 21 bases between them. The CDR3: CASSPDRPGSTYGYTF. CDR3 coding DNA: TGTGCCAGCAGCCCAGACCGCCCAGGGTCTACTTATGGCTACACCTTC.

This clonotype has ten or more counts. The chain links TRBV19 to TRBJ1-1; 7 positions match TRBD1. Germline lookup yields CDR1 LNHDA and CDR2 SQIVND (reference sequence). The CDR3 extends over 13 amino acids. V shed 6 bases and J 7 bases; nucleotides not matched to a gene: 8. CDR3 nucleotide sequence: TGTGCCAGTAGCCTGACAGGGTTGCGTGAAGCTTTCTTT. Translation: CASSLTGLREAFF. Using reference TRBV19 and TRBJ1-1 for the parts outside the CDR3, the full variable domain is DGGITQSPKYLFRKEGQNVTLSCEQNLNHDAMYWYRQDPGQGLRLIYYSQIVNDFQKGDIAEGYSVSREKKESFPLTVTSAQKNPTAFYLCASSLTGLREAFFGQGTRLTVV.